This is a list of T cell receptor beta chains from one sample in a study of T cells after yellow fever vaccination. MiXCR, applied by TCRdb to the 5' RACE reads, yields one record per CDR3 protein. This sample carries roughly 500,000 distinct CDR3 sequences, less than 20% of them seen once, and the ten largest clones take approximately 14%. The starting material was PBMCs, obtained 15 days after the yellow fever booster vaccination. The source is a man aged 25-40 years who received the YFV17D yellow fever vaccine. The CDR3 runs from the conserved cysteine through the conserved F or W. D genes are given only for firm matches. Size is stated for part of the rows, as once, few or many counts, or as a class when the clone is expanded.

j_gene: TRBJ2-7
abundance: -
d_gene: -
v_gene: TRBV7-2
CDR3nt: TGTGCCAGCAGCAAGGCCCCGCTCGGCGAGCAGTACTTC
CDR3aa: CASSKAPLGEQYF

j_gene: TRBJ2-7
abundance: -
d_gene: TRBD1
v_gene: TRBV18
CDR3nt: TGTGCCAGCTCACCACCGTTGGGACAGGGGTCCTACGAGCAGTACTTC
CDR3aa: CASSPPLGQGSYEQYF

j_gene: TRBJ1-1
abundance: -
d_gene: TRBD1
v_gene: TRBV5-8
CDR3nt: TGTGCCAGCAGACCCGGGACAGGGAAGAACACTGAAGCTTTCTTT
CDR3aa: CASRPGTGKNTEAFF

j_gene: TRBJ2-7
abundance: -
d_gene: TRBD1
v_gene: TRBV5-6
CDR3nt: TGTGCCAGCAGCCCTCGGGACAGGGGGAACTACGAGCAGTACTTC
CDR3aa: CASSPRDRGNYEQYF

j_gene: TRBJ2-1
abundance: -
d_gene: TRBD2
v_gene: TRBV20-1
CDR3nt: TGCTGTGCTAGAGATCAGATGCGGGAGGACCCCTACAATGAGCAGTTCTTC
CDR3aa: CCARDQMREDPYNEQFF

j_gene: TRBJ2-4
abundance: -
d_gene: -
v_gene: TRBV27
CDR3nt: TGTGCCAGCAGTCTAAAGGGGGTGGGGGAAAACATTCAGTACTTC
CDR3aa: CASSLKGVGENIQYF

j_gene: TRBJ2-7
abundance: few
d_gene: -
v_gene: TRBV20-1
CDR3nt: TGCAGTGCTAGCCTTTTGACAGTTTACGAGCAGTACTTC
CDR3aa: CSASLLTVYEQYF

j_gene: TRBJ2-3
abundance: -
d_gene: -
v_gene: TRBV20-1
CDR3nt: TGCAGTGCCACGGACAGTACTAGCACAGATACGCAGTATTTT
CDR3aa: CSATDSTSTDTQYF

j_gene: TRBJ1-5
abundance: -
d_gene: -
v_gene: TRBV15
CDR3nt: TGTGCCACCAGCATACAGCTTTATAGCAATCAGCCCCAGCATTTT
CDR3aa: CATSIQLYSNQPQHF

j_gene: TRBJ2-7
abundance: -
d_gene: -
v_gene: TRBV28
CDR3nt: TGTGCCAGCGCCCGTTGGGGGGGCGCAATTTACGAGCAGTACTTC
CDR3aa: CASARWGGAIYEQYF

j_gene: TRBJ2-1
abundance: many
d_gene: TRBD2
v_gene: TRBV20-1
CDR3nt: TGCAGTGCTGGGACTAGCGGGAGGGCCGATAATGAGCAGTTCTTC
CDR3aa: CSAGTSGRADNEQFF

j_gene: TRBJ1-4
abundance: few
d_gene: -
v_gene: TRBV29-1
CDR3nt: TGCAGCGTCGGGGTAACTAATGAAAAACTGTTTTTT
CDR3aa: CSVGVTNEKLFF

j_gene: TRBJ2-7
abundance: few
d_gene: TRBD1
v_gene: TRBV20-1
CDR3nt: TGCAGTGCTAGCTCGCAGGGGGCGGGGGAGCAGTACTTC
CDR3aa: CSASSQGAGEQYF

j_gene: TRBJ2-5
abundance: many
d_gene: -
v_gene: TRBV7-8
CDR3nt: TGTGCCAGCAGCTTAGTTGGGGGTGGGGGGGCCACAAGGGAGACCCAGTACTTC
CDR3aa: CASSLVGGGGATRETQYF

j_gene: TRBJ2-7
abundance: -
d_gene: TRBD2
v_gene: TRBV4-3
CDR3nt: TGCGCCAGCAGCCAAGATCTAGCGGACCCCTACGAGCAGTACTTC
CDR3aa: CASSQDLADPYEQYF

j_gene: TRBJ2-4
abundance: few
d_gene: TRBD1
v_gene: TRBV7-9
CDR3nt: TGTGCCAGCAGCTGGGACAGCCTAGCCAAAAACATTCAGTACTTC
CDR3aa: CASSWDSLAKNIQYF

j_gene: TRBJ2-2
abundance: -
d_gene: -
v_gene: TRBV6-5
CDR3nt: TGTGCCAGCAGTTTATCCGGGACACGATACGGGGAGCTGTTTTTT
CDR3aa: CASSLSGTRYGELFF

j_gene: TRBJ2-2
abundance: -
d_gene: -
v_gene: TRBV11-1
CDR3nt: TGTGCCACCATGGAGGGACCTACGAACACCGGGGAGCTGTTTTTT
CDR3aa: CATMEGPTNTGELFF

j_gene: TRBJ2-7
abundance: -
d_gene: TRBD2
v_gene: TRBV6-1
CDR3nt: TGTGCCAGCAGTGAGGGATTAGCGGGTTTTGGAGAGCAGTACTTC
CDR3aa: CASSEGLAGFGEQYF

j_gene: TRBJ2-1
abundance: few
d_gene: TRBD2
v_gene: TRBV27
CDR3nt: TGTGCCAGCAGTTCCCCAGGGACTAGATTGAATGAGCAGTTCTTC
CDR3aa: CASSSPGTRLNEQFF

j_gene: TRBJ2-5
abundance: -
d_gene: -
v_gene: TRBV30
CDR3nt: TGTGCCTGGAGTGTCCGGTCCCGCGAGGAGACCCAGTACTTC
CDR3aa: CAWSVRSREETQYF

j_gene: TRBJ2-1
abundance: few
d_gene: TRBD2
v_gene: TRBV6-1
CDR3nt: TGTGCCAGCAGTCCGGGCGGGACTAGCTATGAGCAGTTCTTC
CDR3aa: CASSPGGTSYEQFF

j_gene: TRBJ1-3
abundance: -
d_gene: -
v_gene: TRBV6-1
CDR3nt: TGTGCCAGCAGCACCGGGTCTACGGACTCTGGAAACACCATATATTTT
CDR3aa: CASSTGSTDSGNTIYF

j_gene: TRBJ2-1
abundance: few
d_gene: TRBD2
v_gene: TRBV28
CDR3nt: TGTGCCAGCAGTCCGGCGATAGCGGGACGGGAGCAGTTCTTC
CDR3aa: CASSPAIAGREQFF

j_gene: TRBJ1-2
abundance: few
d_gene: -
v_gene: TRBV25-1
CDR3nt: TGTGCCAGCAGTGGACCTCGGGGGCGCGGCTATGGCTACACCTTC
CDR3aa: CASSGPRGRGYGYTF

j_gene: TRBJ2-7
abundance: few
d_gene: -
v_gene: TRBV10-3
CDR3nt: TGTGCCATCAGTGAGTCGACCCTCGGACAGACCTACGAGCAGTACTTC
CDR3aa: CAISESTLGQTYEQYF

j_gene: TRBJ1-3
abundance: few
d_gene: -
v_gene: TRBV6-5
CDR3nt: TGTGCCAGCAGTTTGGGACACGACTCTGGAAACACCATATATTTT
CDR3aa: CASSLGHDSGNTIYF

j_gene: TRBJ1-1
abundance: few
d_gene: -
v_gene: TRBV3-1
CDR3nt: TGTGCCAGCAGCCAAGGGCAGGCGGCCACTGAAGCTTTCTTT
CDR3aa: CASSQGQAATEAFF